These T cell receptor beta chains were read from a single sample in a study of spatial heterogeneity in lung cancer. MiXCR, applied by TCRdb to the 5' RACE reads, yields one record per CDR3 protein. Among about 10,000 distinct CDR3 sequences listed, approximately 6.3% were seen once. The sequences come from normal lung tissue next to the tumor, collected at surgery. The source is a male donor with early-stage non-small cell lung cancer. CDR3s include the opening cysteine and the closing phenylalanine or tryptophan. A D gene is named only where the DNA matches it firmly. A clone size is listed for some rows: how often the clone was seen (once, few, many), or a class if it is expanded.

clone_size j_call d_call v_call cdr3_aa cdr3_nt
many TRBJ2-1 NA TRBV3-1 CASSQDQTRGWNEQFF TGTGCCAGCAGCCAAGATCAGACCAGGGGTTGGAATGAGCAGTTCTTC
many TRBJ2-1 TRBD2 TRBV12-3/TRBV12-4 CASTDLAGGPNEQFF TGTGCCAGCACCGATCTAGCGGGAGGGCCCAATGAGCAGTTCTTC
many TRBJ1-1 NA TRBV5-4 CASSLDLYAEAFF TGTGCCAGCAGCTTGGACCTCTACGCTGAAGCTTTCTTT
few TRBJ2-4 NA TRBV19 CASRVEQGGNIQYF TGTGCCAGTAGGGTGGAACAGGGAGGAAACATTCAGTACTTC
many TRBJ2-5 NA TRBV11-2 CASRFSGEETQYF TGTGCCAGCCGCTTTTCGGGGGAAGAGACCCAGTACTTC
many TRBJ2-1 NA TRBV7-2 CASSLRSYNEQFF TGTGCCAGCAGCCTACGCTCCTACAATGAGCAGTTCTTC
few TRBJ2-2 NA TRBV5-1 CASALRPGSNTGELFF TGCGCCAGCGCTTTAAGGCCGGGTTCGAACACCGGGGAGCTGTTTTTT
few TRBJ1-2 NA TRBV7-2 CASSLQQLNYGYTF TGTGCCAGCAGCTTACAACAGCTTAACTATGGCTACACCTTC
many TRBJ1-2 NA TRBV5-1 CASSRGKSPNYGYTF TGCGCCAGCAGCCGCGGAAAAAGTCCTAACTATGGCTACACCTTC
few TRBJ2-7 NA TRBV29-1 CSAGPSSREQYF TGCAGCGCGGGTCCCTCCTCGAGGGAGCAGTACTTC
many TRBJ1-2 NA TRBV19 CASRSAGYTF TGTGCCAGTAGGTCGGCTGGCTACACCTTC
many TRBJ2-2 TRBD2 TRBV3-1 CASGIGTSSAGELFF TGTGCCAGCGGCATTGGGACTAGCTCGGCCGGGGAGCTGTTTTTT
few TRBJ2-5 NA TRBV20-1 CSATILAFQETQYF TGCAGTGCTACAATACTAGCCTTCCAAGAGACCCAGTACTTC
few TRBJ2-7 NA TRBV7-3 CASSFGQYYEQYF TGTGCCAGCAGCTTCGGGCAATACTACGAGCAGTACTTC
many TRBJ2-7 NA TRBV5-4 CASSLEGSEQYF TGTGCCAGCAGCTTAGAAGGGAGCGAGCAGTACTTC
many TRBJ2-1 TRBD2 TRBV20-1 CSAENQLADYNEQFF TGCAGTGCGGAAAATCAACTAGCGGACTACAATGAGCAGTTCTTC
few TRBJ2-5 NA TRBV3-1 CASSPWGAQETQYF TGTGCCAGCAGCCCGTGGGGAGCACAAGAGACCCAGTACTTC
many TRBJ1-2 TRBD1 TRBV5-1 CASSSAGTGHDGYTF TGCGCCAGCAGCTCAGCCGGGACAGGGCATGATGGCTACACCTTC
few TRBJ2-6 NA TRBV5-1 CASSWGRTPGANVLTF TGCGCCAGCAGCTGGGGCAGAACCCCCGGGGCCAACGTCCTGACTTTC
NA TRBJ2-7 NA TRBV21-1 CASSNNKNEQYF TGTGCCAGCAGCAACAATAAGAACGAGCAGTACTTC
many TRBJ2-1 NA TRBV12-3/TRBV12-4 CASTPRSDNEQFF TGTGCCAGCACCCCCAGGTCAGACAATGAGCAGTTCTTC
many TRBJ2-7 TRBD2 TRBV5-1 CASSSRGAAYEQYF TGCGCCAGCAGCTCGCGGGGGGCGGCCTACGAGCAGTACTTC
many TRBJ2-3 NA TRBV20-1 CSRTGSGGAQYF TGCAGCCGCACCGGGTCAGGAGGAGCGCAGTATTTT
NA TRBJ2-3 TRBD1 TRBV7-2 CASSGGTGGVTDTQYF TGTGCCAGCAGCGGAGGGACAGGCGGGGTCACAGATACGCAGTATTTT
many TRBJ1-1 NA TRBV19 CASSMRAEFRLNTEAFF TGTGCCAGTAGTATGAGGGCCGAGTTCAGATTGAACACTGAAGCTTTCTTT
many TRBJ1-1 TRBD1 TRBV7-3 CASSLNPGQAEAFF TGTGCCAGCAGCTTAAACCCAGGACAGGCTGAAGCTTTCTTT
few TRBJ1-6 NA TRBV23-1 CASSRNTHSTGSPLHF TGCGCCAGCAGTCGAAACACACATTCAACGGGCTCACCCCTCCACTTT
many TRBJ2-2 TRBD2 TRBV3-1 CASSRRLAGGPGELFF TGTGCCAGCAGCCGGAGACTAGCGGGGGGCCCCGGGGAGCTGTTTTTT
many TRBJ1-2 NA TRBV6-2/TRBV6-3 CASTPQLDSTSRGYTF TGTGCCAGCACCCCTCAGTTGGACAGTACTTCGAGGGGCTACACCTTC
many TRBJ2-2 NA TRBV10-3 CAIKGTGELFF TGTGCCATCAAAGGCACCGGGGAGCTGTTTTTT
NA TRBJ2-3 NA TRBV11-2 CASSPGPSTDTQYF TGTGCCAGCAGCCCCGGACCGAGCACAGATACGCAGTATTTT
many TRBJ2-3 NA TRBV6-2/TRBV6-3 CASSYSPDTQYF TGTGCCAGCAGTTACTCCCCAGATACGCAGTATTTT
many TRBJ1-1 NA TRBV9 CASSVEALNTEAFF TGTGCCAGCAGCGTAGAGGCCTTGAACACTGAAGCTTTCTTT
many TRBJ2-1 TRBD2 TRBV30 CAWTYTSGNSNEQFF TGTGCCTGGACCTATACTAGCGGGAATTCAAATGAGCAGTTCTTC
many TRBJ1-1 NA TRBV7-8 CASSFMEGSTEAFF TGTGCCAGCAGCTTCATGGAGGGTAGCACTGAAGCTTTCTTT
few TRBJ2-3 NA TRBV29-1 CSVVQGRGDTQYF TGCAGCGTTGTACAGGGGAGGGGAGATACGCAGTATTTT
many TRBJ2-3 NA TRBV27 CASSPYTADTQYF TGTGCCAGCAGTCCATACACAGCAGATACGCAGTATTTT
many TRBJ2-2 NA TRBV7-2 CASSWTTRNTGELFF TGTGCCAGCAGCTGGACAACACGGAACACCGGGGAGCTGTTTTTT
many TRBJ2-1 TRBD1 TRBV5-4 CASSSTGTGDNEQFF TGTGCCAGCAGCTCGACCGGGACAGGGGACAATGAGCAGTTCTTC
medium-sized TRBJ2-1 TRBD2 TRBV11-2 CASSSLRGGNEQFF TGTGCCAGCAGCTCCCTGCGGGGGGGCAATGAGCAGTTCTTC
NA TRBJ2-1 NA TRBV6-2/TRBV6-3 CASRRGQAVNEQFF TGTGCCAGCAGAAGAGGGCAGGCGGTGAATGAGCAGTTCTTC
many TRBJ2-2 NA TRBV21-1 CASSKKGTGWVLGGELFF TGTGCCAGCAGCAAGAAGGGGACAGGGTGGGTCTTAGGCGGGGAGCTGTTTTTT
many TRBJ1-2 NA TRBV20-1 CSALKGDDGYTF TGCAGTGCTTTGAAGGGGGATGATGGCTACACCTTC
many TRBJ2-3 NA TRBV2 CASSEVDFTDTQYF TGTGCCAGCAGTGAGGTGGATTTCACAGATACGCAGTATTTT